This TCR beta chain was recorded in a study of cytomegalovirus exposure and HLA in healthy donors. Broader study findings: Using the classifier, cytomegalovirus status was reportedly diagnosed with high specificity and sensitivity.

The repertoire was sequenced with immunoSEQ multiplex PCR; TCRdb's copy has only in-frame clones and lacks some. The profile shows approximately 280,000 clones, around nine tenths of them singletons. The V gene lost 2 bases and the J gene lost 6 bases, with 17 bases spanning the gap. Per germline, CDR1 MGHDK and CDR2 SYGVNS. CDR3 length: 15 residues. In the case of this clone: The antigen remains undetermined.

The donors were members of the roughly 130-subject validation cohort (separate from the roughly 670-subject first cohort). Specimen: PBMCs. The rearrangement links TRBV25-1 to TRBJ2-7; D unclear. The sequence came from a woman aged 18-35 years in good health and CMV-seronegative. CDR3 nucleotides: TGTGCCAGCAGTGAACTGGCAAGCCGGCCAGGCGAGCAGTACTTC. The encoded protein is CASSELASRPGEQYF.